Listed below are T cell receptor beta chains from one sample, sequenced in a study of metastatic and nonmetastatic thyroid tumors. TCRdb re-clonotyped the PCR reads through MiXCR. The sample has 35,000 to 40,000 clones, less than 20% seen once. The sequenced sample consisted of tumor tissue. The receptors were gathered from a female donor with papillary thyroid cancer or a benign thyroid nodule (not recorded which). Some clones in this sample may be carry-over from other donors' samples. Both conserved end residues are part of each CDR3. Each record gives: J gene, D gene, V gene, clone size, CDR3 DNA, CDR3 protein. The D gene is left open where the match is weak. Not every row has a clone size; where given, it reads once, few, many or a size class.

j_call: TRBJ2-1; d_call: NA; v_call: TRBV29-1; clone_size: many; cdr3_nt: TGCAGCGTTGAATTTGAACGAGATTACAATGAGCAGTTCTTC; cdr3_aa: CSVEFERDYNEQFF
j_call: TRBJ2-5; d_call: NA; v_call: TRBV28; clone_size: many; cdr3_nt: TGTGCCAGCAGTGCGACCCAAGAGACCCAGTACTTC; cdr3_aa: CASSATQETQYF
j_call: TRBJ1-1; d_call: TRBD1; v_call: TRBV28; clone_size: many; cdr3_nt: TGTGCCAGCAGTAGGACAGGGGGATCGAACACTGAAGCTTTCTTT; cdr3_aa: CASSRTGGSNTEAFF
j_call: TRBJ1-3; d_call: NA; v_call: TRBV9; clone_size: many; cdr3_nt: TGTGCCAGCAGCGAGGAGAGCTACGGAAACACCATATATTTT; cdr3_aa: CASSEESYGNTIYF
j_call: TRBJ1-2; d_call: NA; v_call: TRBV5-5; clone_size: NA; cdr3_nt: TGTGCCAGCAGCTCGGAGGGGCACAGCGACTACACCTTC; cdr3_aa: CASSSEGHSDYTF
j_call: TRBJ1-2; d_call: NA; v_call: TRBV7-2; clone_size: many; cdr3_nt: TGTGCCAGCAGCTTAGCTAGGACAGATGCCTATGGCTACACCTTC; cdr3_aa: CASSLARTDAYGYTF
j_call: TRBJ1-1; d_call: TRBD1; v_call: TRBV30; clone_size: many; cdr3_nt: TGTGCCTGGCAAACAGGGGTAGGGGCTGAAGCTTTCTTT; cdr3_aa: CAWQTGVGAEAFF
j_call: TRBJ1-1; d_call: NA; v_call: TRBV20-1; clone_size: many; cdr3_nt: TGCAGTGCTAGAGAACCGGGTCCCACTGAAGCTTTCTTT; cdr3_aa: CSAREPGPTEAFF
j_call: TRBJ1-2; d_call: NA; v_call: TRBV19; clone_size: NA; cdr3_nt: TGTGCCAGTAGTATCGGGTGGTCGGATGGATACACCTTC; cdr3_aa: CASSIGWSDGYTF
j_call: TRBJ1-2; d_call: NA; v_call: TRBV4-1; clone_size: many; cdr3_nt: TGCGCCAGCAGCCCGAGAGGAAATAACTATGGCTACACCTTC; cdr3_aa: CASSPRGNNYGYTF
j_call: TRBJ1-3; d_call: NA; v_call: TRBV6-1; clone_size: many; cdr3_nt: TGTGCCAGCACCCAAAGGGGCTCTGGAAACACCATATATTTT; cdr3_aa: CASTQRGSGNTIYF
j_call: TRBJ2-3; d_call: NA; v_call: TRBV27; clone_size: many; cdr3_nt: TGTGCCAGCCATAAAACATCTCCGGGAACGCAGTATTTT; cdr3_aa: CASHKTSPGTQYF
j_call: TRBJ1-2; d_call: TRBD1; v_call: TRBV6-1; clone_size: NA; cdr3_nt: TGTGCCAGCAGTGGATGGGACAGTCCAGCTAACTATGGCTACACCTTC; cdr3_aa: CASSGWDSPANYGYTF
j_call: TRBJ1-1; d_call: NA; v_call: TRBV6-5; clone_size: many; cdr3_nt: TGTGCCAGCAGTTACCTTAGGGGGGCGGGAACTGAAGCTTTCTTT; cdr3_aa: CASSYLRGAGTEAFF
j_call: TRBJ1-2; d_call: NA; v_call: TRBV12-3/TRBV12-4; clone_size: many; cdr3_nt: TGTGCCAGCAGTTACCCCCCGGGCTACACCTTC; cdr3_aa: CASSYPPGYTF
j_call: TRBJ2-5; d_call: TRBD1; v_call: TRBV5-6; clone_size: medium-sized; cdr3_nt: TGTGCCAGCAGCCGCTGGGACAGGGCGCGCCAAGAGACCCAGTACTTC; cdr3_aa: CASSRWDRARQETQYF
j_call: TRBJ2-7; d_call: TRBD1; v_call: TRBV11-2; clone_size: NA; cdr3_nt: TGTGCCAGCAGATTAGTCTTATGTCTGGGAATCGGACAGGGTAACGAGCAGTACTTC; cdr3_aa: CASRLVLCLGIGQGNEQYF
j_call: TRBJ1-1; d_call: NA; v_call: TRBV14; clone_size: many; cdr3_nt: TGTGCCAGCAGCCTCGGACAGAACACTGAAGCTTTCTTT; cdr3_aa: CASSLGQNTEAFF
j_call: TRBJ1-2; d_call: NA; v_call: TRBV28; clone_size: many; cdr3_nt: TGTGCCAGCAGTTCCGCACAGGGCGATGGCTACACCTTC; cdr3_aa: CASSSAQGDGYTF
j_call: TRBJ2-3; d_call: TRBD1; v_call: TRBV9; clone_size: many; cdr3_nt: TGTGCCAGCAGCGCGCCCGGGACAGGGGTAACAGATACGCAGTATTTT; cdr3_aa: CASSAPGTGVTDTQYF
j_call: TRBJ2-4; d_call: NA; v_call: TRBV12-3/TRBV12-4; clone_size: many; cdr3_nt: TGTGCCAGCAGTTTAGTCTCGGTGGGTGGTTATGACAAAAACATTCAGTACTTC; cdr3_aa: CASSLVSVGGYDKNIQYF
j_call: TRBJ2-4; d_call: NA; v_call: TRBV11-2; clone_size: many; cdr3_nt: TGTGCCAGCAGCCACCGGGTGCTCCGAGCCAAAAACATTCAGTACTTC; cdr3_aa: CASSHRVLRAKNIQYF
j_call: TRBJ1-1; d_call: NA; v_call: TRBV6-5; clone_size: many; cdr3_nt: TGTGCCAGCAGTTACTCCACGGGCACTGAAGCTTTCTTT; cdr3_aa: CASSYSTGTEAFF
j_call: TRBJ1-2; d_call: NA; v_call: TRBV6-2/TRBV6-3; clone_size: few; cdr3_nt: TGTGCCAGCATCTGGTGCTTTAACTATGGCTACACCTTC; cdr3_aa: CASIWCFNYGYTF
j_call: TRBJ2-7; d_call: NA; v_call: TRBV4-3; clone_size: many; cdr3_nt: TGCGCCAGCAGCTTCACCGGTCAGGAGACCTTACCCTACGAGCAGTACTTC; cdr3_aa: CASSFTGQETLPYEQYF
j_call: TRBJ1-6; d_call: TRBD1; v_call: TRBV4-3; clone_size: NA; cdr3_nt: TGCGCCATCATCACGGGACAGGGATATAATTCACCCCTCCACTTT; cdr3_aa: CAIITGQGYNSPLHF
j_call: TRBJ2-3; d_call: NA; v_call: TRBV24-1; clone_size: many; cdr3_nt: TGTGCCACCAGTGATTCCCGCTCTCTCGCAGATACGCAGTATTTT; cdr3_aa: CATSDSRSLADTQYF
j_call: TRBJ1-5; d_call: NA; v_call: TRBV2; clone_size: many; cdr3_nt: TGTGCCAGCGCAGCGGCTTCAGCTCAGCCCCAGCATTTT; cdr3_aa: CASAAASAQPQHF
j_call: TRBJ2-1; d_call: TRBD2; v_call: TRBV24-1; clone_size: many; cdr3_nt: TGTGCCACCAGTTCCCTAGCGGGAGGTAATGAGCAGTTCTTC; cdr3_aa: CATSSLAGGNEQFF